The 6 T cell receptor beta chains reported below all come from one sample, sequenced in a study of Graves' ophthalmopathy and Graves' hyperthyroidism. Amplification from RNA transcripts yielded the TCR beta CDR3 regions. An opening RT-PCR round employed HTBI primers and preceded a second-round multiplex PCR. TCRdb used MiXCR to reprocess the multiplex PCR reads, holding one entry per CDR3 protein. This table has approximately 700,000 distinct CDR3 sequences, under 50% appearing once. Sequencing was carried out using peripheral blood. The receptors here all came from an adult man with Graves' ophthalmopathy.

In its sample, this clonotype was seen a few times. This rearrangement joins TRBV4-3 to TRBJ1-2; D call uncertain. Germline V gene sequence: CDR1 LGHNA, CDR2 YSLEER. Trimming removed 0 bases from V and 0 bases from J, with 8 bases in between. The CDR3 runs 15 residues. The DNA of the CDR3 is TGCGCCAGCAGCCAAGACTGGCAGTCTAACTATGGCTACACCTTC. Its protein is CASSQDWQSNYGYTF.

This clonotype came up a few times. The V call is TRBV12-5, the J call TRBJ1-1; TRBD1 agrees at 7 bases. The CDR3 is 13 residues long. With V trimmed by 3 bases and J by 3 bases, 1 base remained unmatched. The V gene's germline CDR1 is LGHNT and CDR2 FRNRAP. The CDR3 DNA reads TGTGCTAGTGGTTTCGGGACAGACACTGAAGCTTTCTTT. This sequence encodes CASGFGTDTEAFF. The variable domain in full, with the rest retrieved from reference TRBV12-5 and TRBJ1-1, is DARVTQTPRHKVTEMGQEVTMRCQPILGHNTVFWYRQTMMQGLELLAYFRNRAPLDDSGMPKDRFSAEMPDATLATLKIQPSEPRDSAVYFCASGFGTDTEAFFGQGTRLTVV.

The CDR3 nucleotides read TGTGCCAGCAGCGCCGGGACAGGGGACCCTGAAGCTTTCTTT. Its translation: CASSAGTGDPEAFF. This chain connects TRBV9 to TRBJ1-1; 10 bases map to TRBD1. Trimming at V came to 3 bases and at J to 6 bases, leaving 5 bases not matched to a gene. Germline values: CDR1 SGDLS, CDR2 YYNGEE. This CDR3 region has 14 residues.

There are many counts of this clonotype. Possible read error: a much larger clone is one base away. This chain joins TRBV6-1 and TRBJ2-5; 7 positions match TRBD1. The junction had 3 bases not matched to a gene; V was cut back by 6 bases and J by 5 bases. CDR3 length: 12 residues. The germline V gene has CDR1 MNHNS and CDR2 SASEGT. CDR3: CASSMTGETQYF. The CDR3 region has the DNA TGTGCCAGCAGCATGACAGGGGAGACCCAGTACTTC.

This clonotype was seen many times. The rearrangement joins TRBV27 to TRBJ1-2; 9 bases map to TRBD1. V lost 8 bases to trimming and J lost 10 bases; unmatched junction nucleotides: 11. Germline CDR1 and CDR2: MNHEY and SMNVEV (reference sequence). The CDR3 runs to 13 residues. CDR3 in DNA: TGTGCCAGCCTAGGGACAGGGATTCGATCCTACACCTTC. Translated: CASLGTGIRSYTF.

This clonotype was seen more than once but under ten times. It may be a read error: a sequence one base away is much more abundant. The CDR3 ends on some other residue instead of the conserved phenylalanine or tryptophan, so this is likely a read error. The CDR3 spells CSASAGDYMETQYV. The CDR3 nucleotides are TGCAGTGCTAGTGCGGGGGATTATATGGAGACCCAGTACGTC. V gene TRBV20-1 combines with J gene TRBJ2-5; 7 bases are a match to TRBD2. Germline-derived CDR1 and CDR2 are DFQATT and SNEGSKA (reference sequence). This CDR3 is 14 amino acids long. With 3 bases clipped from V and 5 bases from J, the junction kept 9 bases outside the gene matches.